This T cell receptor (beta chain) stems from a study of blood T cell repertoires in COVID-19. In the authors' workflow: Nucleated cell number was recorded as an estimate derived from reference gene primer amplification. TCRdb's table, derived via immunoSEQ multiplex PCR, lists solely in-frame clones and lacks some. V and J calls and clone size are as listed in that table; D and trimming were resolved from the DNA. The table lists about 400,000 clones, around 90% of them singletons. Participants came from 20 to 25 US areas, aged about 18 to 89 years. Trimming removed 5 bases at V and 0 bases at J, with 13 bases between. In germline, CDR1 is SNHLY, CDR2 FYNNEI. The CDR3 consists of 15 residues.

The sample taken for sequencing was PBMCs or T cells enriched from blood (not recorded which). The V call is TRBV2, the J call TRBJ1-1; possibly TRBD1 for D (6 bases). The sequence derives from a woman aged 40 to 55 with acute COVID-19. Here the CDR3 reads CASSYTGTLNTEAFF. The DNA for the CDR3 is TGTGCCAGCAGTTATACCGGGACACTGAACACTGAAGCTTTCTTT.